These 6 T cell receptor beta chains share one sample of origin, sequenced in a study of T cell repertoires in cytomegalovirus infection. Their antigens are not known. One entry per CDR3 protein results from TCRdb running MiXCR on the reads. The table lists approximately 910,000 distinct CDR3 sequences, around 32% of them singletons. Sample: cultured CD8+ T cells from PBMCs, taken from culture after CMV antigen stimulation. All receptors come from a human donor in good health (CMV status not recorded). Some clones in this sample may be carry-over from other donors' samples.

As to this clonotype: One junction end disagrees with the germline gene, perhaps due to a read error. This chain connects TRBV9 to TRBJ1-3, with D perhaps TRBD1 (6 bases). Germline V gene lookup returns CDR1 SGDLS and CDR2 YYNGEE. The CDR3 covers 12 residues. The DNA of the CDR3 is TGTGTCAGCAGCGTAGCAGGGGACACCATATATTTT. Protein sequence: CVSSVAGDTIYF.

The chain has TRBV6-1 and TRBJ2-2; 8 nucleotides align to TRBD1. The V and J ends lost 4 bases and 6 bases, in that order; junction bases with no gene match: 7. The CDR3 contains 15 residues. The germline V gene has CDR1 MNHNS and CDR2 SASEGT. CDR3 nucleotide sequence: TGTGCCAGCAGTGGGGACAGGCGAGGGCCCGGGGAGCTGTTTTTT. Its protein product is CASSGDRRGPGELFF.

This chain joins TRBV7-6 and TRBJ2-3, with TRBD2 identical over 10 bases. This CDR3 region has 16 residues. Germline CDR1 reads SGHVS; CDR2 reads FNYEAQ. J gave up 8 bases and V 4 bases, and 12 bases lay outside the gene matches. The CDR3 DNA sequence: TGTGCCAGCAGCTCCCCGAGCGGGGGGGATTTTGGTACGCAGTATTTT. Protein: CASSSPSGGDFGTQYF.

This clonotype was detected only a few times. The chain employs TRBV2 and TRBJ2-1; D is ambiguous. Germline assignment: CDR1 SNHLY and CDR2 FYNNEI. The V gene lost 8 bases and the J gene lost 5 bases, with 16 bases spanning the gap. The CDR3 is 14 amino acids. The chain's CDR3 is CASRRSGGNNEQFF. Written as DNA, the CDR3 is TGTGCCAGCCGCCGCAGTGGTGGAAACAATGAGCAGTTCTTC.

This clonotype was observed many times. The rearrangement uses TRBV12-3 or TRBV12-4 and TRBJ1-4, with 12 bases fitting TRBD1. This CDR3 comprises 20 residues. V lost 5 bases to trimming and J lost 0 bases; unmatched junction nucleotides: 13. CDR3 sequence reads: CASSLGDRGRQTATNEKLFF. In DNA form, the CDR3 reads TGTGCCAGCAGTCTGGGGGACAGGGGGCGGCAGACGGCAACTAATGAAAAACTGTTTTTT.

The CDR3 loop is CASSYSKAGGYEQYV. CDR3 sequence (DNA): TGTGCCAGCAGTTACTCCAAGGCAGGGGGCTACGAGCAGTACGTC. This sequence joins TRBV6-6 and TRBJ2-7; 7 bases line up with TRBD1. Trimming removed 0 bases from V and 3 bases from J; junction bases left unmatched: 5. Germline CDR1 and CDR2: MNHNY and SVGAGI (reference sequence). There are 15 residues in the CDR3.